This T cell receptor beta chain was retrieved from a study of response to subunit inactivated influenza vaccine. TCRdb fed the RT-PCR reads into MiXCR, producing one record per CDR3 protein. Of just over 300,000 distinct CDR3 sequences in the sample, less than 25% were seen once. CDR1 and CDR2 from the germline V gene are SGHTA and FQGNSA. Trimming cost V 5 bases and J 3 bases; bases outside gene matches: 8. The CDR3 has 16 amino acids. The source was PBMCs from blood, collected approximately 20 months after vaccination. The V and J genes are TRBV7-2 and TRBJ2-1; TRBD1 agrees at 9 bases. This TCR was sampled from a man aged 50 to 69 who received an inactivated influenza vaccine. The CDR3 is CASSPGQGSYYNEQFF. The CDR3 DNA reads TGTGCCAGCAGCCCGGGACAGGGCTCGTACTACAATGAGCAGTTCTTC.